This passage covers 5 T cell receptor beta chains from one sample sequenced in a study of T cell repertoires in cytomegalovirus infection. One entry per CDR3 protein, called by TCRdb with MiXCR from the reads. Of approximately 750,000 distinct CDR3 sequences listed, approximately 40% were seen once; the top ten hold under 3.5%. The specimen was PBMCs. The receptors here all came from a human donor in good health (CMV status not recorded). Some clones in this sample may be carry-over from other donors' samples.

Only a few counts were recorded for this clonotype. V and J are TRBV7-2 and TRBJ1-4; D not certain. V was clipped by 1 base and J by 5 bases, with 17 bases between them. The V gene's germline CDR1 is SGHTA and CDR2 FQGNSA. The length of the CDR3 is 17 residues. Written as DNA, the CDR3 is TGTGCCAGCAGCTTAGGGCCCGCGGTCCCCCTCAATGAAAAACTGTTTTTT. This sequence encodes CASSLGPAVPLNEKLFF.

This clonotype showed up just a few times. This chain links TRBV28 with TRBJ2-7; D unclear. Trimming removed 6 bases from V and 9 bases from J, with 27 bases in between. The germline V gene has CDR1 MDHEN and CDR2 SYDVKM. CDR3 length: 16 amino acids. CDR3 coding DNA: TGTGCCAGCAGCCCCGCCCAGACAAGGAGAGCTACGGGGCAGTACTTC. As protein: CASSPAQTRRATGQYF.

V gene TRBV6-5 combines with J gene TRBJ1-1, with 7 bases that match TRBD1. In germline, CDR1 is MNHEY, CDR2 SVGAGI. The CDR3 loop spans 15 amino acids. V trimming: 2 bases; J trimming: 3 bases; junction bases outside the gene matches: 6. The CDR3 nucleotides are TGTGCCAGCAGTTACGAGGGGGCGTGGGACACTGAAGCTTTCTTT. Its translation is CASSYEGAWDTEAFF.

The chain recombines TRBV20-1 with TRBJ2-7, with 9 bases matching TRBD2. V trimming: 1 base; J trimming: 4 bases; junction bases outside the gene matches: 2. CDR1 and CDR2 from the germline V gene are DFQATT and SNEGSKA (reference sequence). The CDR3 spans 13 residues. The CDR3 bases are TGCAGTGCTAGAGGGACTAGCGCTTACGAGCAGTACTTC. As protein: CSARGTSAYEQYF.

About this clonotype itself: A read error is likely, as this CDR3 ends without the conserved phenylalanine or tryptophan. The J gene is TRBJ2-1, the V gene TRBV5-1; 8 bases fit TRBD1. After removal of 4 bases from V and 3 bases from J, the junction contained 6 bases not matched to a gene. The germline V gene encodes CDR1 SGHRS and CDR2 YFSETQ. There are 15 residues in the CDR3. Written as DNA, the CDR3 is TGCGCCAGCAGCCCAGGACAGGGTAGCTACAATGAGCAGTTCTTG. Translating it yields CASSPGQGSYNEQFL.